Following are 19 T cell receptor beta chains from one sample sequenced in a study of T-cell reconstitution after alpha-beta-depleted transplantation in children. Unique molecular identifiers were used in preparing the TCRbeta library. TCRdb re-called the PCR reads with MiXCR, one entry per CDR3 protein. This repertoire shows more than 200,000 distinct CDR3 sequences, about a sixth found once; its top ten account for 43%. Sequences were derived from PBMCs, mostly from graft donor cells, sampled 360 days after TCRalphabeta/CD19-depleted stem cell transplant. These receptors were obtained from a male patient aged 2-15 years who had a stem cell transplant for acute lymphoblastic leukemia, so the T cells may come from the graft donor.

The chain combines TRBV12-3 or TRBV12-4 with TRBJ1-1; D remains unclear. V lost 2 bases, J lost 4 bases, and 11 bases lay in between. The CDR3 spans 14 residues. The CDR3 reads CASSLFVGRTEAFF. CDR3 sequence (DNA): TGTGCCAGCAGTTTATTCGTAGGGCGCACTGAAGCTTTCTTT.

The sample holds a few counts of this clonotype. This chain links TRBV6-5 with TRBJ2-7; D might be TRBD1 or TRBD2, each matching 5 bases. CDR1 MNHEY and CDR2 SVGAGI come from the germline V gene. CDR3 length equals 16 residues. Trimming removed 10 bases from V and 4 bases from J, with 26 bases in between. The CDR3 nucleotides are TGTGCCAACGAGCCGGGACCTCACCTAGAGGAATACGAGCAGTACTTC. Translating it yields CANEPGPHLEEYEQYF.

The CDR3 protein is CASSLWGPGQGWLSNQPQHF. CDR3 DNA sequence: TGTGCCAGCAGCTTATGGGGACCAGGACAGGGATGGCTGAGCAATCAGCCCCAGCATTTT. The rearrangement joins TRBV11-2 to TRBJ1-5, with 8 bases lining up with TRBD1. Germline V gene lookup returns CDR1 SGHAT and CDR2 FQNNGV. V shed 2 bases and J 1 base; nucleotides not matched to a gene: 16. The CDR3 length is 20 residues.

This clonotype has more than one count but fewer than ten. V and J are TRBV15 and TRBJ2-5; 10 nucleotides align to TRBD2. J was trimmed by 0 bases and V by 1 base; bases with no gene match: 8. This CDR3 is 18 amino acids long. Germline CDR1 LNHNV, CDR2 YYDKDF (reference sequence). The CDR3, as DNA: TGTGCCACCAGCAGAGGGAGAGCGGGGGGGGCCTACCAAGAGACCCAGTACTTC. This gives the protein CATSRGRAGGAYQETQYF.

This clonotype appeared a single time. The chain combines TRBV25-1 with TRBJ2-1, with TRBD1 matching 8 bases. With V trimmed by 3 bases and J by 1 base, 11 bases remained unmatched. This CDR3 has 18 amino acids. Germline CDR1 reads MGHDK; CDR2 reads SYGVNS. For the CDR3, the DNA is TGTGCCAGCAGTGAGACCGGGCCCAGGGGGCGTTCCTACAATGAGCAGTTCTTC. This encodes CASSETGPRGRSYNEQFF.

This clonotype was seen a few times. V is TRBV5-5 and J is TRBJ1-2, with TRBD1 matching over 10 bases. CDR1 and CDR2 from the germline V gene are SGHKS and YYEKEE (reference sequence). The CDR3 sequence is 14 residues long. After removal of 5 bases from V and 2 bases from J, the junction contained 3 bases not matched to a gene. CDR3 DNA: TGTGCCAGCAGAGGGGACAGGGGAAACTATGGCTACACCTTC. This translates into CASRGDRGNYGYTF.

The V and J genes are TRBV27 and TRBJ2-1, with TRBD1 matching 10 bases. The CDR3 covers 15 residues. J was trimmed by 8 bases and V by 4 bases; bases with no gene match: 8. In germline, CDR1 is MNHEY, CDR2 SMNVEV (reference sequence). Here the CDR3 DNA reads TGTGCCAGCAGTTCAGACAGGGGGCGCTCCGATGAGCAGTTCTTC. Encoded protein: CASSSDRGRSDEQFF.

This clonotype was seen many times. The gene calls are TRBV7-9 and TRBJ1-2, with a tentative D call TRBD1 (5 bases). Germline V gene lookup returns CDR1 SEHNR and CDR2 FQNEAQ (reference sequence). The CDR3 is made up of 13 amino acids. Trimming removed 2 bases from V and 8 bases from J, with 12 bases in between. This CDR3 reads CASSLFAGRGYTF. CDR3 DNA: TGTGCCAGCAGCTTATTCGCAGGGAGAGGCTACACCTTC. The whole variable domain, filled in from reference TRBV7-9 and TRBJ1-2, reads DTGVSQNPRHKITKRGQNVTFRCDPISEHNRLYWYRQTLGQGPEFLTYFQNEAQLEKSRLLSDRFSAERPKGSFSTLEIQRTEQGDSAMYLCASSLFAGRGYTFGSGTRLTVV.

This clonotype was detected ten times or more. V is TRBV7-2 and J is TRBJ2-3; D remains ambiguous. Trimming removed 2 bases at V and 5 bases at J, with 2 bases between. Germline CDR1 is SGHTA and CDR2 is FQGNSA. The CDR3 extends over 11 amino acids. Written as DNA, the CDR3 is TGTGCCAGCAGCTTAAAAGATACGCAGTATTTT. Translating it yields CASSLKDTQYF.

This clonotype was seen more than once but under ten times. The CDR3 DNA follows: TGTGCCTGGAGTCCCACAGGGCGCAATGAGCAGTTCTTC. This sequence encodes CAWSPTGRNEQFF. The chain links TRBV30 to TRBJ2-1; D is perhaps TRBD1 (6 bases). Trimming shortened V by 2 bases and J by 6 bases, and 11 bases separated the two germline ends. This CDR3 has 13 residues. Looked up from germline, CDR1 is GTSNPN and CDR2 is SVGIG (reference sequence).

This clonotype showed up just a few times. The V gene is TRBV5-4, the J gene TRBJ1-1; D is ambiguous. V lost 4 bases and J lost 6, with 13 bases in between. The CDR3 is 13 residues long. In germline, CDR1 is SGHNT, CDR2 YYREEE (reference sequence). The CDR3 nucleotides read TGTGCCAGCAGCCTAAGGACTAGGGCTGAAGCTTTCTTT. Protein product: CASSLRTRAEAFF.

This clonotype was seen a handful of times. J is TRBJ1-4 and V is TRBV29-1; TRBD1 is a possible D gene (6 bases). CDR3 size: 12 residues. Per germline, CDR1 SQVTM and CDR2 ANQGSEA. Trimming took 3 bases from V and 7 from J, leaving 9 bases between them. The CDR3 nucleotides are TGCAGCGTTGACAGGGGTGGTGAAAAACTGTTTTTT. This codes for CSVDRGGEKLFF.

CDR3 DNA sequence: TGTGCCATCTCGAGGGACAGTTCCAACCCCTACGAGCAGTACTTC. Translating it yields CAISRDSSNPYEQYF. The rearrangement uses TRBV10-3 and TRBJ2-7, with 7 bases that match TRBD1. J was trimmed by 2 bases and V by 8 bases; bases with no gene match: 12. CDR3 length: 15 amino acids. Germline V gene sequence: CDR1 ENHRY, CDR2 SYGVKD.

This clonotype was recorded a few times. CDR3 amino acids: CASSYSTGEQYF. In DNA, the CDR3 is TGTGCCAGCAGTTACTCGACAGGGGAGCAGTACTTC. The J gene is TRBJ2-7, the V gene TRBV6-2 or TRBV6-3, with 7 bases identical to TRBD1. Germline CDR1 and CDR2: MNHEY and SVGEGT. This CDR3 has 12 amino acids. J gave up 7 bases and V 0 bases, and 0 bases lay outside the gene matches.

In DNA form, the CDR3 reads TGCAGCGCAGAGGACGGAGGAGAGACCCAGTACTTC. Residues: CSAEDGGETQYF. This chain links TRBV29-1 with TRBJ2-5, with D tentatively TRBD2 (5 bases). The CDR3 totals 12 residues. Germline V gene lookup returns CDR1 SQVTM and CDR2 ANQGSEA. V was clipped by 7 bases and J by 4 bases, with 13 bases between them.

This clonotype was seen many times. This chain joins TRBV10-3 and TRBJ2-7; D unclear. Trimming cost V 3 bases and J 1 base, with 13 bases left between them. The CDR3 runs 15 residues. The germline gives CDR1 ENHRY, CDR2 SYGVKD. The CDR3 region is CAISDLLPTSYEQYF. As DNA, the CDR3 is TGTGCCATCAGTGACCTCTTACCTACTTCCTACGAGCAGTACTTC.

V is TRBV20-1 and J is TRBJ2-1; the D gene could be TRBD1 or TRBD2 (5 bases each). V lost 1 base, J lost 4 bases, and 11 bases lay in between. From germline, CDR1 is DFQATT and CDR2 SNEGSKA (reference sequence). The CDR3 length is 14 residues. The CDR3 DNA follows: TGCAGTGCTAGAGGAGGGACCGCTTACAATGAGCAGTTCTTC. Translated, it gives CSARGGTAYNEQFF.

This clonotype was observed at least ten times. For the CDR3, the DNA is TGTGCCATCTCGGGACAGGACTATGGCTACACCTTC. Its translation is CAISGQDYGYTF. The rearrangement links TRBV10-3 to TRBJ1-2, with 8 nucleotides matching TRBD1. Germline CDR1 is ENHRY and CDR2 is SYGVKD. The CDR3 extends over 12 amino acids. J lost 3 bases, V lost 8 bases, and 2 bases had no gene match.

A few counts support this clonotype. The CDR3 DNA reads TGTGCCAGCAGCACCCTGTTGCTAGCGGGGGGGCCGGGAGAGCAGTACTTC. It is translated as CASSTLLLAGGPGEQYF. This chain links TRBV11-2 with TRBJ2-7; 12 bases are shared with TRBD2. Trimming removed 5 bases from V and 7 bases from J; junction bases left unmatched: 15. This CDR3 is built from 17 residues. CDR1 and CDR2 (germline): SGHAT, FQNNGV.